The text below deals with one T cell receptor (beta chain). Its antigen remains unknown. Germline V gene sequence: CDR1 SQVTM, CDR2 ANQGSEA. The CDR3 contains 12 residues. The ends were cut back, 7 bases at V and 7 bases at J, with 16 bases in the middle. The sequenced template was cDNA made from the entire isolated RNA. The assay was immunoSEQ multiplex PCR, and TCRdb's table has in-frame clones only and misses some. Of around 160,000 clones listed, around 9% are singletons. Averaging about 0.12 L, one heparinised blood draw came from each individual donor. The data were obtained in a study of beta chain features in type 1 diabetes. Study-level findings and limits: Using cDNA template may skew counts toward highly expressing activated cells. More deletions and fewer insertions at VDJ junctions were seen in type 1 diabetes patients. Within each of all four CD4+ subsets, Type 1 diabetes patients had TCRB CDR3s that were moderately but significantly shorter. Resolution of whether HLA type affects TCRB rearrangement was not achieved here.

The chain combines TRBV29-1 with TRBJ1-2; D perhaps matches TRBD1 (5 bases). This receptor was taken from a woman in her twenties or thirties with type 1 diabetes. The sequencing sample was made of central memory CD4+ T cells from blood. Here the CDR3 reads CSGGLGGSGYTF. The CDR3 DNA reads as TGCAGCGGTGGGCTGGGGGGATCTGGCTACACCTTC.